Detailed here is one TCR beta chain. Its antigen remains unidentified. No much larger clonotype is one base removed from it; base qualities were not supplied. Reading from cysteine to phenylalanine, the CDR3 counts 16 amino acids. Only the CDR3 portion is preserved as DNA: 48 bases, with reading frame beginning at the first base. The junction shows trimming of 3 bases on V and 2 bases on J, and the gene matches do not reach 5 bases of it. In the germline V gene (reference sequence), CDR1 corresponds to LNHDA and CDR2 to SQIVND. The sample is drawn from a study of shared clonotypes between healthy human individuals (dated by TCRdb to 2018 to 2020). In terms of the full investigation: A couple of women and a few men aged 18 to 49 years were included in the cohort. Leukapheresis yielded between about 0.8 and 8.9 billion PBMCs per donor. The study deeply sequenced blood TCR repertoires of five healthy adults to estimate repertoire size and the extent of clonotype sharing between individuals. To increase sequencing depth and limit assay-specific biases, different laboratories used diverse techniques to prepare libraries and sequence TCR repertoires.

The donors were healthy, HIV-negative adults who had no recently reported acute infections or vaccinations. Only Caucasian adults living in Nashville, Tennessee, USA were represented among the donors. In the unsorted samples, 87 million or so PBMCs were counted, and genomic DNA was extracted using the QIAamp DNA Blood Mini kit. After blood collection by leukapheresis, PBMCs were isolated using Ficoll-Histopaque density gradient centrifugation and then cryopreserved in the vapor phase of liquid nitrogen. Beyond this particular receptor, the publication reports: Because the study included a small number of donors, the genetic and exposure-history diversity represented was limited. Pairwise subsampling indicated that sequencing depth was expected to affect the degree of clonotype sharing among donors. Only blood was sampled, and tissue TCR repertoires likely differ from those in blood.

Using the deep immunoSEQ assay, multiplex PCR amplified TCR CDR3 regions from genomic DNA. Genomic DNA extracted from each cell subset was distributed evenly over all wells of several immunoSEQ 96-well plates, and each plate served as one replicate. Each replicate PCR for unsorted PBMC received 300 to 350 ng genomic DNA, equal to about 30,000 T cell genomes. Genomic DNA from unsorted PBMC was sequenced over ten immunoSEQ deep assay plates. Purified libraries were quantified with a Qubit 3.0 fluorometer, sized on a Bioanalyzer 2100, and re-quantified with the KAPA Library Quantification kit. Every immunoSEQ 96-well plate was sequenced on a separate single-read 150-cycle Illumina NextSeq 550 flow cell. The source study handled its data this way. The immunoSEQ output contained only junctional sequences without quality scores, so filtering could not match that applied to full-length reads. To assign V/J genes and CDR3, sequences were annotated against IMGT germline references using PyIR, a Python wrapper for IgBLAST v1.9. Reads were filtered out if the reads had weak V/J assignments (E-value above 1e-6), no CDR3, stop codons, out-of-frame junctions, or ambiguous translated residues. V3J clonotypes were defined as sequences sharing the same inferred V gene, J gene, and CDR3 amino acid sequence. The percentage overlap between two repertoires was calculated by dividing the number of shared unique clonotypes by the size of the smaller repertoire. Three approaches were used to assess repertoire richness: RTK rarefaction, the Chao1 estimator, and Recon v2.1 estimates of unobserved clonotypes. Sourced from immuneACCESS, this table was stored by TCRdb with only in-frame sequences that have V and J called. A share of the clones is absent; for the studies checked, an unresolved V gene accounts for under half, and the remainder has no known explanation. Clonal size and the V and J genes are those of that table, whereas D and trimming came from the DNA. This sample comprises hundreds of thousands of clones, roughly four fifths of them detected only once. The ten largest clones represent about 12% of the sample.

The sequence derives from a woman in her thirties or forties in good health. Some clones in this sample may be carry-over from other donors' samples. The chain joins TRBV19 to TRBJ2-7, with 12 bases aligning to TRBD2. The specimen sequenced was PBMCs. The CDR3 loop reads CASSMRRLAGAYEQYF. The base sequence is TGTGCCAGTAGTATGAGGAGACTAGCGGGAGCCTACGAGCAGTACTTC.